A single sample is the source of the 21 T cell receptor beta chains below, sequenced in a study of OX40 agonist ivuxolimab in advanced cancers. TCRdb keeps only in-frame clones here, not all; method: immunoSEQ multiplex PCR. Here the sample spans around 100,000 clones, 86% being singletons. The input for sequencing was CD4+ or CD8+ T cells sorted from blood, taken in a trial of the OX40 agonist ivuxolimab. Receptors were obtained from an adult with an advanced solid tumor such as melanoma, head and neck, liver or kidney cancer.

J is TRBJ1-5 and V is TRBV15, with D unclear. From germline, CDR1 is LNHNV and CDR2 YYDKDF (reference sequence). V was clipped by 0 bases and J by 4 bases, with 10 bases between them. The CDR3 sequence is 15 residues long. CDR3 loop: CATSREWAANQPQHF. In DNA, the CDR3 is TGTGCCACCAGCAGAGAGTGGGCAGCAAATCAGCCCCAGCATTTT.

The chain links TRBV9 to TRBJ1-2; D unresolved. Germline V gene lookup returns CDR1 SGDLS and CDR2 YYNGEE. The CDR3 loop spans 14 amino acids. With 0 bases removed from V and 8 bases from J, the gap between germline ends came to 14 bases. DNA of the CDR3: TGTGCCAGCAGCGTAGCTCAGGTACCCCCCGGCTACACCTTC. Protein sequence: CASSVAQVPPGYTF.

V gene TRBV5-6 combines with J gene TRBJ2-2, with no clear D. V was shortened by 1 base and J by 2 bases, with 9 bases between the two germline ends. This CDR3 spans 15 amino acids. CDR1 and CDR2 (germline): SGHDT, YYEEEE. CDR3 in amino acids: CASSLLVRNTGELFF. CDR3 nucleotides: TGTGCCAGCAGCTTGCTTGTGCGTAACACCGGGGAGCTGTTTTTT.

The J gene is TRBJ2-7, the V gene TRBV2, with TRBD1 identical over 8 bases. The ends lost 9 bases at V and 3 bases at J; junction bases unmatched: 10. Germline lookup yields CDR1 SNHLY and CDR2 FYNNEI. The CDR3 extends over 14 amino acids. The CDR3 reads CASAGQGWSYEQYF. CDR3 sequence (DNA): TGTGCCAGTGCCGGACAGGGATGGAGCTACGAGCAGTACTTC.

The rearrangement joins TRBV29-1 to TRBJ2-7, with TRBD1 matching over 8 bases. Unmatched junction bases numbered 9, after V lost 7 bases and J lost 7 bases. Germline assignment: CDR1 SQVTM and CDR2 ANQGSEA. This CDR3 is built from 12 residues. CDR3 amino acids: CSAERTGREQYF. Here the CDR3 DNA reads TGCAGCGCGGAAAGGACAGGGAGGGAGCAGTACTTC.

The chain carries TRBV18 and TRBJ1-2; D uncertain. Germline V gene lookup returns CDR1 KGHSH and CDR2 LQKENI. Trimming took 2 bases from V and 8 from J, leaving 15 bases between them. The CDR3 consists of 14 residues. The CDR3 spells CASSPVGRDSGYTF. As DNA, the CDR3 is TGTGCCAGCTCACCAGTTGGCCGTGATTCGGGCTACACCTTC.

The chain employs TRBV5-1 and TRBJ2-1; the match to TRBD2 covers 7 bases. V lost 1 base and J lost 11; bases outside the gene matches: 3. The CDR3 extends over 12 amino acids. The germline CDR1 and CDR2 sequences are SGHRS and YFSETQ. DNA for the CDR3: TGCGCCAGCAGCTTGCGGGGGGATAAGCAGTTCTTC. Residues: CASSLRGDKQFF.

The rearrangement uses TRBV7-9 and TRBJ1-1; unclear D gene. CDR1 is SEHNR, CDR2 FQNEAQ, per germline (reference sequence). The CDR3 extends over 16 amino acids. V shed 5 bases and J shed 0 bases, with 16 bases lying between them. In DNA, the CDR3 is TGTGCCAGCAGCCGTAGCGGCGGCAGGATGAACACTGAAGCTTTCTTT. Residues: CASSRSGGRMNTEAFF.

The V call is TRBV7-8, the J call TRBJ2-7; 9 bases line up with TRBD2. J gave up 3 bases and V 5 bases, and 20 bases lay outside the gene matches. The CDR3 contains 19 residues. CDR1 SGHVS and CDR2 FQNEAQ come from the germline V gene. CDR3 in DNA: TGTGCCAGCAGCCCGCACCGTCTAGCGGGAAGAACTTCTAACTACGAGCAGTACTTC. Its protein is CASSPHRLAGRTSNYEQYF.

The V and J genes are TRBV7-2 and TRBJ2-5; D ambiguous. The assigned J gene may be wrong: the sequence end matches TRBJ2-7 better. This CDR3 region has 15 residues. Germline-derived CDR1 and CDR2 are SGHTA and FQGNSA. For the CDR3, the DNA is TGTGCCAGCAGCTTAGGACAAGCTTCTTACTACGAGCAGTACTTC. It translates to CASSLGQASYYEQYF.

V gene TRBV6-5 combines with J gene TRBJ2-5, with D possibly being TRBD2 (5 bases). The germline V gene encodes CDR1 MNHEY and CDR2 SVGAGI. CDR3 length equals 14 residues. Trimming shortened V by 4 bases and J by 7 bases, and 16 bases separated the two germline ends. The CDR3: CASSWDAGSGTQYF. The CDR3 region has the DNA TGTGCCAGCAGTTGGGATGCGGGCTCGGGGACCCAGTACTTC.

This chain uses TRBV27 with TRBJ1-1; no definite D call. Germline V gene data show CDR1 as MNHEY and CDR2 as SMNVEV (reference sequence). V shed 3 bases and J shed 1 base, with 6 bases lying between them. The length of the CDR3 is 13 residues. The CDR3 here is CASSFQGNTEAFF. The CDR3 DNA follows: TGTGCCAGCAGTTTTCAAGGGAACACTGAAGCTTTCTTT.

The chain combines TRBV7-9 with TRBJ2-1, with 13 bases that match TRBD2. V trimming: 5 bases; J trimming: 7 bases; junction bases outside the gene matches: 11. The CDR3 is 17 residues long. Germline CDR1 SEHNR, CDR2 FQNEAQ (reference sequence). The CDR3 DNA sequence: TGTGCCAGCAGCCCTGCCGGACTAGCGGGAGCTGGGAATGAGCAGTTCTTC. This encodes CASSPAGLAGAGNEQFF.

The chain carries TRBV27 and TRBJ2-1; D possibly corresponds to TRBD2 (6 bases). Trimming removed 6 bases at V and 7 bases at J, with 7 bases between. CDR3 size: 11 residues. CDR1 is MNHEY and CDR2 is SMNVEV in the germline V gene (reference sequence). CDR3 sequence (DNA): TGTGCCAGCAGAGGGAGGAATGAGCAGTTCTTC. Residues: CASRGRNEQFF.

V is TRBV6-6 and J is TRBJ2-5; no definite D call. The J call may be mistaken, given a closer DNA end match to TRBJ2-7. The CDR3 has 15 residues. Germline CDR1 MNHNY, CDR2 SVGAGI (reference sequence). CDR3 in DNA: TGTGCCAGCAGTTACTCGGAATCTAACTCCTACGAGCAGTACTTC. Translating it yields CASSYSESNSYEQYF.

V usage is TRBV9 and J usage is TRBJ2-5, with D unresolved. The better agreement between TRBJ2-7 and the DNA end casts doubt on the J call. The germline V gene has CDR1 SGDLS and CDR2 YYNGEE. The CDR3 contains 16 residues. CDR3 nucleotide sequence: TGTGCCAGCAGGCCCTCCACTATACGCCTCTCCTACGAGCAGTACTTC. It specifies CASRPSTIRLSYEQYF.

The CDR3 region has the DNA TGTGCCTGGAGTGTGGGACCTCCGGGCCGAGGAGGGACCCAGTACTTC. This translates into CAWSVGPPGRGGTQYF. J is TRBJ2-5 and V is TRBV30; D is perhaps TRBD1 or TRBD2 (5 bases each). With 0 bases removed from V and 7 bases from J, the gap between germline ends came to 21 bases. Germline V gives CDR1 GTSNPN, CDR2 SVGIG (reference sequence). This CDR3 region has 16 residues.

The chain couples TRBV18 to TRBJ2-3, with a possible D match to TRBD1 (5 bases). V shed 4 bases and J shed 2 bases, with 13 bases lying between them. From germline, CDR1 is KGHSH and CDR2 LQKENI. This CDR3 has 15 amino acids. CDR3 DNA: TGTGCCAGCTCACTAGTAGGGGCTTCCACAGATACGCAGTATTTT. Encoded protein: CASSLVGASTDTQYF.

The V gene is TRBV9, the J gene TRBJ2-1; 7 bases are shared with TRBD2. CDR1 and CDR2 from the germline V gene are SGDLS and YYNGEE. CDR3 length: 14 residues. V shed 4 bases, J shed 4 bases, and the junction held 5 bases outside the gene matches. The CDR3 DNA reads TGTGCCAGCAGCCCAACGGGGGGATACAATGAGCAGTTCTTC. This encodes CASSPTGGYNEQFF.

V and J are TRBV30 and TRBJ2-5, with D perhaps matching TRBD1 (7 bases). Germline V gene sequence: CDR1 GTSNPN, CDR2 SVGIG (reference sequence). The V gene lost 2 bases and the J gene lost 5 bases, with 12 bases spanning the gap. CDR3 length: 13 amino acids. CDR3 protein: CAWSRDSGETQYF. The CDR3 DNA reads TGTGCCTGGAGTAGGGACAGCGGGGAGACCCAGTACTTC.

This sequence joins TRBV7-8 and TRBJ1-3; tentatively, D is TRBD1 (5 bases). Trimming shortened V by 1 base and J by 5 bases, and 18 bases separated the two germline ends. In germline, CDR1 is SGHVS, CDR2 FQNEAQ. CDR3 size: 17 residues. The CDR3 reads CASSLGVAGRGRNTIYF. The CDR3 DNA is TGTGCCAGCAGCTTAGGAGTCGCAGGGAGAGGTCGAAACACCATATATTTT. Combining the CDR3 with reference TRBV7-8 and TRBJ1-3 gives the whole variable domain GAGVSQSPRYKVAKRGQDVALRCDPISGHVSLFWYQQALGQGPEFLTYFQNEAQLDKSGLPSDRFFAERPEGSVSTLKIQRTQQEDSAVYLCASSLGVAGRGRNTIYFGEGSWLTVV.